The present TCR beta chain was sequenced within a study of T cells after yellow fever vaccination. Study-wide results and limits: A faster peak, day 5 versus 15, was reached by the weaker secondary response.

The sample holds many counts of this clonotype. What it recognizes is unknown. TCRdb re-derived calls from the 5' RACE reads in MiXCR, one entry per CDR3 protein. Of about 220,000 distinct CDR3 sequences listed, approximately 3.2% are singletons. Germline V gene sequence: CDR1 MNHNS, CDR2 SASEGT. V shed 6 bases and J 1 base; nucleotides not matched to a gene: 2. There are 14 residues in the CDR3. The chain carries TRBV6-1 and TRBJ1-1; 10 bases align to TRBD1. This clonotype originated in a man younger than 30 who received the YFV17D yellow fever vaccine. Sequenced material: CD4+ T cells sorted from PBMCs, taken 10 days after the yellow fever booster vaccination. CDR3 in amino acids: CASSRTGGNTEAFF. The CDR3, as DNA: TGTGCCAGCAGCCGGACAGGGGGGAACACTGAAGCTTTCTTT.